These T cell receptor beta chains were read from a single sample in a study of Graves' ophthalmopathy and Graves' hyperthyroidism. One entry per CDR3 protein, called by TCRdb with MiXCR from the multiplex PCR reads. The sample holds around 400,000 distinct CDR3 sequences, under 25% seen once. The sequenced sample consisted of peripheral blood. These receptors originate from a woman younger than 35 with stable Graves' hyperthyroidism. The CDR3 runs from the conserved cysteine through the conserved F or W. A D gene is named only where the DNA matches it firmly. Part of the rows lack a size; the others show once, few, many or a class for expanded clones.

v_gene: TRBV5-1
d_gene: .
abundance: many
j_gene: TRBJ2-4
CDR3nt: TGCGCCAGCAGCCCAGGTGCAGGGAATGGAAACATTCAGTACTTC
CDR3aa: CASSPGAGNGNIQYF

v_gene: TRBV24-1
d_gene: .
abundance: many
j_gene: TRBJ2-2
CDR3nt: TGTGCCACCAGTGGGGGGATTTGGCGATCGAACACCGGGGAGCTGTTTTTT
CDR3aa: CATSGGIWRSNTGELFF

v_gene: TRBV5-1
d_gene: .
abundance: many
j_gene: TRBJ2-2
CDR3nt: TGCGCCAGCAGGGCCACCGGGGAGCTGTTTTTT
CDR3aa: CASRATGELFF

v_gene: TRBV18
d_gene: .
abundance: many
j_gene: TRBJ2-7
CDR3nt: TGTGCCAGCTCACCGGGCCAGGGCATCCTCTCCTACGAGCAGTACTTC
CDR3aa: CASSPGQGILSYEQYF

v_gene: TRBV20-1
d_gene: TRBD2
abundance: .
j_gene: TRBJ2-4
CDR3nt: TGCAGTGCCACCATAGCGGGAAGGGACATTAAGTACTTC
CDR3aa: CSATIAGRDIKYF

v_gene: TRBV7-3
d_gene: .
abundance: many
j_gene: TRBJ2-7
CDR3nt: TGTGCCAGCAGCTTAGCCCCCCTCGGGGACGAGCAGTACTTC
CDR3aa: CASSLAPLGDEQYF

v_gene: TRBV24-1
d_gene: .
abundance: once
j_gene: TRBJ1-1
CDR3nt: TGTGCCACCCGACCCCAGGGCAGGCAGAACACTGAAGCTTTCTTT
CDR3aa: CATRPQGRQNTEAFF

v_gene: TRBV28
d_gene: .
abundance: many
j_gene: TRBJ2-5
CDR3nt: TGTGCCAGCAGTCTCCCGGGACCTCCCTGGGAGACCCAGTACTTC
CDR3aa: CASSLPGPPWETQYF

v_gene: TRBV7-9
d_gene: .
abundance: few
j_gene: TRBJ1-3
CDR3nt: TGTGCCACCCGCAGGCAGATCGAAAACACCATATATTTT
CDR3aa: CATRRQIENTIYF

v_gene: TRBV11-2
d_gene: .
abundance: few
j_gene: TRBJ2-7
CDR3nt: TGTGCCAGCAGCTTAGACCCCGGACATGGAACAGTTTCCTACGAGCAGTACTTC
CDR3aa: CASSLDPGHGTVSYEQYF

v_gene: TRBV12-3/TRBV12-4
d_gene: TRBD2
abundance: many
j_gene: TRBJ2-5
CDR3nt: TGTGCCAGCAGAGAGGGACTAGCGGGAGTAAGAGGGACCCAGTACTTC
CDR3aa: CASREGLAGVRGTQYF

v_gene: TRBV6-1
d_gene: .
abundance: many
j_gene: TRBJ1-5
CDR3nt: TGTGCCAGCAGTGAAGTCTCTCAGCCCCAGCATTTT
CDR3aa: CASSEVSQPQHF

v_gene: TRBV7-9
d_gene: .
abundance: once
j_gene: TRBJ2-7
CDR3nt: TGTGCCAGCAGCCCCCCCCAGGGGTACGAGCAGTACTTC
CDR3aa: CASSPPQGYEQYF

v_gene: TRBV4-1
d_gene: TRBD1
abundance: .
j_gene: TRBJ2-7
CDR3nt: TGCGCCAGCAGCCAAGCTGGGACAGGGGCCGGCCACGAGCAGTACTTC
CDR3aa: CASSQAGTGAGHEQYF

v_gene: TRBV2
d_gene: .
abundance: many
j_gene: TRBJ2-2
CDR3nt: TGTGCCAGCGGTGGGCTGGGTGGGGAGCTGTTTTTT
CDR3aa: CASGGLGGELFF

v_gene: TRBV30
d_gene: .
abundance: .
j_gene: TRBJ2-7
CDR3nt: TGTGCCTGGAGTGAGGGAGCGCGAGGATACGAGCAGTACTTC
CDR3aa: CAWSEGARGYEQYF

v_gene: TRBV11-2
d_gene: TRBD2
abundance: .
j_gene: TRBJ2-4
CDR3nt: TGTGCCAGCAGCCGCCCCTCACTAGCGCGAGCAGCCAAAAACATTCAGTACTTC
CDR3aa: CASSRPSLARAAKNIQYF

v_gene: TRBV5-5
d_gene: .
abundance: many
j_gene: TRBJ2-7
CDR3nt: TGTGCCAGCAGCTTGGTGGGGGTAACCTACGAGCAGTACTTC
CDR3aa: CASSLVGVTYEQYF

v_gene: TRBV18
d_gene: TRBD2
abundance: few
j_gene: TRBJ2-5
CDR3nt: TGTGCCAGCTCACCCGGGACTAGCGGAATTCAGTACTTC
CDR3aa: CASSPGTSGIQYF

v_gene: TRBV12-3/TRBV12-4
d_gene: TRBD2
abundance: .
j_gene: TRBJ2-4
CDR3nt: TGTGCCAGCAGTTTAGTGGGAGGGGAAAACATTCAGTACTTC
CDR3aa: CASSLVGGENIQYF

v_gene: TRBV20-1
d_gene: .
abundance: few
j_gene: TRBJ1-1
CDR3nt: TGCAGTGCCCCCCCCAGGGGAGATGAAGCTTTCTTT
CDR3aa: CSAPPRGDEAFF

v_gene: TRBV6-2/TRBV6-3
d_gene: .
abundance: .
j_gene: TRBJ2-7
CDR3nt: TGTGCCACTCGTCCGGGTCCGTCCTACGAGCAGTACTTC
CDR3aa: CATRPGPSYEQYF

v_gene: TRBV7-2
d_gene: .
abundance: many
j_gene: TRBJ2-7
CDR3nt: TGTGCCAGCAGCTCGATGGGACTCTATTCCTACGAGCAGTACTTC
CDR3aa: CASSSMGLYSYEQYF

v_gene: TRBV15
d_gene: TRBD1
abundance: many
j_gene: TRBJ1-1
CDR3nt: TGTGCCACCAGCAGAGACCGACAGGGCAACACTGAAGCTTTCTTT
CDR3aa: CATSRDRQGNTEAFF

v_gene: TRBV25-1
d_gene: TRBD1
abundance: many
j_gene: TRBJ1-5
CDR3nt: TGTGCCAGCAGTGGACAGGGGGCAGGCAATCAGCCCCAGCATTTT
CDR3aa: CASSGQGAGNQPQHF

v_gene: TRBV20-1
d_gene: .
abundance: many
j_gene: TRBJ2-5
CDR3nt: TGCAGTGCTAGAGATGGCGGGACAGTCGGGGAGACCCAGTACTTC
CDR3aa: CSARDGGTVGETQYF

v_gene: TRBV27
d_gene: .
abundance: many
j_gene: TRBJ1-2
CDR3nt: TGTGCCAGCAGTACCCATCTACGCTATGGCTACACCTTC
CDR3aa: CASSTHLRYGYTF

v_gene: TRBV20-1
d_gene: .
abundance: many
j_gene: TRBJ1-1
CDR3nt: TGCAGTGCTAGAGAACTACAAATAAGTGCTTTCTTT
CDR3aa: CSARELQISAFF

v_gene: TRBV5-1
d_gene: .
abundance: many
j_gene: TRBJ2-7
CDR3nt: TGCGCCAGCAGCTTGCAAACAACTAAAACCTACGAGCAGTACTTC
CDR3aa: CASSLQTTKTYEQYF

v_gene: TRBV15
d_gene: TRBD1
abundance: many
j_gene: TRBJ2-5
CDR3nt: TGTGCCACCAGCAGAGATCAATGGAGGACAGGGGGGTTGGAGACCCAGTACTTC
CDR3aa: CATSRDQWRTGGLETQYF

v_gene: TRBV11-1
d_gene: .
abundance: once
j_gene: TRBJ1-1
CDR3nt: TGTGCCAGCAGCATGGAGAGGGTAAACACTGAAGCTTTCTTT
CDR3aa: CASSMERVNTEAFF

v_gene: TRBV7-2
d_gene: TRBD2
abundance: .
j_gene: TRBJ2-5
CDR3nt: TGTGCCAGCACTCGGGGGGGAGGAGAGACCCAGTACTTC
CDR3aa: CASTRGGGETQYF

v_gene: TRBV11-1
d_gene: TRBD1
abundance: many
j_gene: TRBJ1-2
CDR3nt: TGTGCCAGCAGCTACGTCGGGACAGGGGCCCGGGAAGGCTACACCTTC
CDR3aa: CASSYVGTGAREGYTF

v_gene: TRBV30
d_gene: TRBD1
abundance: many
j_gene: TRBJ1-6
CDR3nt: TGTGCCTGGAGTCTAGGGACAGGCCTTAATTCACCCCTCCACTTT
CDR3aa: CAWSLGTGLNSPLHF

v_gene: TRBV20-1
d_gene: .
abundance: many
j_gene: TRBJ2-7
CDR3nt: TGCAGTGCTAGTCGGTTACGCTACGAGCAGTACTTC
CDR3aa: CSASRLRYEQYF

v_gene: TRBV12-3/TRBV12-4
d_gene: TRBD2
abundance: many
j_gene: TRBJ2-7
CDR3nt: TGTGCCAGCAGTAGTTCTAGCGGGACCAGACATACGTACTTC
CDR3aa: CASSSSSGTRHTYF

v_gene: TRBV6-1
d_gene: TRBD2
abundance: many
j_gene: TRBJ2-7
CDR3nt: TGTGCCAGTGGGCTAGCGGGAGGTCGATTGACCTACGAGCAGTACTTC
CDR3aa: CASGLAGGRLTYEQYF

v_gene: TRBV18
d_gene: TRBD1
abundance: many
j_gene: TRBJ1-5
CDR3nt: TGTGCCAGCTCACCCCGGACAGGTGAGGATCAGCCCCAGCATTTT
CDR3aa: CASSPRTGEDQPQHF

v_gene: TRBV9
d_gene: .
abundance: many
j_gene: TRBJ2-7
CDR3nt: TGTGCCAGCAGCGTAGATCCGGGAAGCTCCTACGAGCAGTACTTC
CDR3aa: CASSVDPGSSYEQYF

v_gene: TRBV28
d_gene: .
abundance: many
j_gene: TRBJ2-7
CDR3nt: TGTGCCAGCAGTTTACCCCCCCTAGCAAGGCAGTACTTC
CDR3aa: CASSLPPLARQYF

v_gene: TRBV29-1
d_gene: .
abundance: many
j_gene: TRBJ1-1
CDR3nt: TGCAGCGTTGGGCTCTTGGGCACGGTGAACACTGAAGCTTTCTTT
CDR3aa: CSVGLLGTVNTEAFF

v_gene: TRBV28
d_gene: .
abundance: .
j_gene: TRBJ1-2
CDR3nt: TGTGCCAGCAGTAATGCACGGGGCTACACCTTC
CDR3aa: CASSNARGYTF

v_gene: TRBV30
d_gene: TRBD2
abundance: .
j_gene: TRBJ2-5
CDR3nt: TGTGCCTGGAGTTTGCTAGCGGGGTTCGGGTGGGATCGAGAGACCCAGTACTTC
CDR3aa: CAWSLLAGFGWDRETQYF

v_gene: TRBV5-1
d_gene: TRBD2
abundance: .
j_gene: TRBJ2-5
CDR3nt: TGCGCCAGCAGCTCGTTAGCGGGAGGGGGGGAGACCCAGTACTTC
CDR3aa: CASSSLAGGGETQYF

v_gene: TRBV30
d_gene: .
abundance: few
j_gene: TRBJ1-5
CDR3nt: TGTGCCTGGAGTAAAAACAATCAGCCCCAGCATTTT
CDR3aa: CAWSKNNQPQHF